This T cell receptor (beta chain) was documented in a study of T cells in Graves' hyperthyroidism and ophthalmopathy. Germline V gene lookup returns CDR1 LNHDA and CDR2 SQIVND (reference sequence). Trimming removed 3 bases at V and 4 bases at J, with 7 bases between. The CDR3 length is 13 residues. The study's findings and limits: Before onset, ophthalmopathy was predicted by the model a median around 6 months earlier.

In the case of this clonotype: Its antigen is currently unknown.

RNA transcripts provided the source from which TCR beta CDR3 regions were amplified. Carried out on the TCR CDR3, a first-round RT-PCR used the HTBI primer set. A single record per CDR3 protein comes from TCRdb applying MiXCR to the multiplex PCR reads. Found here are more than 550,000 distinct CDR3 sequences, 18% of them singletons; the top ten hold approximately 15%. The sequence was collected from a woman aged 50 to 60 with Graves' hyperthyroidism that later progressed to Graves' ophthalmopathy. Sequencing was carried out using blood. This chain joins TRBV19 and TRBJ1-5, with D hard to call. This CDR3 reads CASSMAENQPQHF. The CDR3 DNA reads TGTGCCAGTAGTATGGCAGAGAATCAGCCCCAGCATTTT.